One sample yielded the 7 T cell receptor beta chains listed below, sequenced in a study of T-cell memory formation after mild COVID-19. TCRdb re-called the 5' RACE reads through MiXCR, storing one row per CDR3 protein. The table lists hundreds of thousands of distinct CDR3 sequences, about 16% of them singletons. The sample was PBMCs or a T cell subset sorted from them (not recorded which). Receptor source: a man aged 18 to 29 who had mild COVID-19 (a few samples of this study predate the infection). Cell type and time point are not known.

The V call is TRBV27, the J call TRBJ1-1, with TRBD1 matching over 11 bases. CDR3 size: 16 residues. Germline values: CDR1 MNHEY, CDR2 SMNVEV (reference sequence). The ends lost 2 bases at V and 4 bases at J; junction bases unmatched: 6. The CDR3 DNA reads TGTGCCAGCAGTTTAAAGGCCGGGACAGGGGGCACTGAAGCTTTCTTT. This codes for CASSLKAGTGGTEAFF.

Ten or more counts support this clonotype. The rearrangement joins TRBV12-3 or TRBV12-4 to TRBJ2-7; 7 positions match TRBD1. The CDR3 runs to 14 residues. V gave up 7 bases and J gave up 3 bases; unmatched junction bases: 9. In DNA, the CDR3 is TGTGCCAGCAATCAGGGACAGCCGAGCTACGAGCAGTACTTC. It is translated as CASNQGQPSYEQYF.

The chain combines TRBV5-1 with TRBJ1-2; 7 bases are shared with TRBD1. Looked up from germline, CDR1 is SGHRS and CDR2 is YFSETQ. With V trimmed by 4 bases and J by 6 bases, 9 bases remained unmatched. The CDR3 is 14 residues long. The CDR3 region is CASSINRGNNGYTF. As DNA, the CDR3 is TGCGCCAGCAGCATCAACAGGGGCAACAATGGCTACACCTTC. The whole variable domain, filled in from reference TRBV5-1 and TRBJ1-2, reads KAGVTQTPRYLIKTRGQQVTLSCSPISGHRSVSWYQQTPGQGLQFLFEYFSETQRNKGNFPGRFSGRQFSNSRSEMNVSTLELGDSALYLCASSINRGNNGYTFGSGTRLTVV.

The V call is TRBV6-5, the J call TRBJ2-5, with no clear D. V lost 6 bases to trimming and J lost 6 bases, with 14 bases between them. The CDR3 length is 13 residues. Looked up from germline, CDR1 is MNHEY and CDR2 is SVGAGI. CDR3 coding DNA: TGTGCCAGCAGCCGGGTAGTGTCGAAGACCCAGTACTTC. This translates into CASSRVVSKTQYF.

The V gene is TRBV29-1, the J gene TRBJ2-7; D is uncertain. The CDR3 is 11 residues long. Germline CDR1 SQVTM, CDR2 ANQGSEA. V lost 2 bases to trimming and J lost 0 bases, with 2 bases between them. The CDR3 coding sequence is TGCAGCGTTGAATTCTCCTACGAGCAGTACTTC. Translation: CSVEFSYEQYF.

The rearrangement joins TRBV19 to TRBJ1-1; D is perhaps TRBD1 (5 bases). V was trimmed by 6 bases and J by 4 bases, leaving 12 bases between them. There are 13 residues in the CDR3. Germline V gene lookup returns CDR1 LNHDA and CDR2 SQIVND (reference sequence). The CDR3: CASSLGGFTEAFF. In DNA form, the CDR3 reads TGTGCCAGTAGCCTCGGGGGATTCACTGAAGCTTTCTTT.

The chain employs TRBV5-1 and TRBJ2-1; D could derive from TRBD1 or TRBD2 (5 bases each). The CDR3 runs to 14 residues. Trimming removed 3 bases from V and 5 bases from J, with 12 bases in between. Per the germline V gene, CDR1 is SGHRS and CDR2 is YFSETQ. The CDR3 nucleotides are TGCGCCAGCAGCTCCTCTCCGGGGCACAATGAGCAGTTCTTC. It is translated as CASSSSPGHNEQFF.